A selection of T cell receptor beta chains follows, all from one sample in a study of Ad26.COV2.S vaccination and SARS-CoV-2 variants. Produced via immunoSEQ multiplex PCR; TCRdb's table is partial and in-frame only. The table lists 330,000 or so clones, 90% of them singletons. Here the sequenced sample was peripheral blood, taken in a trial of Ad26.COV2.S vaccine versus placebo. All receptors derive from a person between 18 and 60 years old who received the Ad26.COV2.S COVID-19 vaccine or a placebo. Each CDR3 is given with its conserved first and last residue. A D gene is named only where the DNA matches it firmly. Clone size is stated in some rows and not others, as once, few, many or a class when expanded.

DNA | CDR3 | size | V | length | J | D
TGTGCCAGCAGTCCAGGCGGATTTGGCTACACCTTC | CASSPGGFGYTF | - | TRBV27 | 12 | TRBJ1-2 | -
TGCGCCAGCAGCGACCGGGAGGGTCGGGGCACAGATACGCAGTATTTT | CASSDREGRGTDTQYF | - | TRBV4-1 | 16 | TRBJ2-3 | TRBD2
TGTGCCACCTCGGCATTAGGTCAGCCCCAGCATTTT | CATSALGQPQHF | - | TRBV24-1 | 12 | TRBJ1-5 | -
TGCGCCAGCAGCGAGGGGAACAATCAGCCCCAGCATTTT | CASSEGNNQPQHF | - | TRBV5-1 | 13 | TRBJ1-5 | -
TGTGCCAGCAGGGAAGACAGGGTCAGGGCTGGGGCTACTGAAGCTTTCTTT | CASREDRVRAGATEAFF | - | TRBV6-1 | 17 | TRBJ1-1 | TRBD1
TGTGCCAGCAGCCCCCCGGGTATGAACGATGGCTACACCTTC | CASSPPGMNDGYTF | once | TRBV5-4 | 14 | TRBJ1-2 | -
TGCGCCAGCAGCTCCGCCGAGGGGGGTTTAGGAGATACGCAGTATTTT | CASSSAEGGLGDTQYF | - | TRBV5-1 | 16 | TRBJ2-3 | -
TGTGCCTGGAGGGCACGGCGGGGCCACCCTGCCCAGGGGCAGTTCTTC | CAWRARRGHPAQGQFF | - | TRBV30 | 16 | TRBJ2-1 | -
TGTGCCAGCAGCGTTTCCCCAGGGGCCACTGAAGCTTTCTTT | CASSVSPGATEAFF | - | TRBV9 | 14 | TRBJ1-1 | -
TGTGCCAGCAGCCAAGTCCCGGGGAGTGAAGCTTTCTTT | CASSQVPGSEAFF | - | TRBV3-1/TRBV3-2 | 13 | TRBJ1-1 | -
TGCAGCGTTTGGGTACGTGGCTACACCTTC | CSVWVRGYTF | - | TRBV29-1 | 10 | TRBJ1-2 | -
TGTGCCAGCAGCTCGATTACCGGGACAGTAAAACGCTACACCTTC | CASSSITGTVKRYTF | - | TRBV2 | 15 | TRBJ1-2 | TRBD1
TGTGCCAGCTCACCTAGTTTCTCAGACACCATATATTTT | CASSPSFSDTIYF | - | TRBV18 | 13 | TRBJ1-3 | -
TGCGCCAGCCGGACCGGAGCGAACACCGGGGAGCTGTTTTTT | CASRTGANTGELFF | - | TRBV5-1 | 14 | TRBJ2-2 | -
TGTGCCAGCAGCGGACCCGGGACCCCCTGGGAGCAGTTCTTC | CASSGPGTPWEQFF | - | TRBV9 | 14 | TRBJ2-1 | -
TGCGCCAGCAGCTTTCTACACAGGGGAAAGGAGACCCAGTACTTC | CASSFLHRGKETQYF | - | TRBV5-1 | 15 | TRBJ2-5 | TRBD1
TGTGCCAGCTCACCAAACCCCGGCACTGAAGCTTTCTTT | CASSPNPGTEAFF | - | TRBV18 | 13 | TRBJ1-1 | -
TGTGCCAGCAGCTTGTCCTTGGTGTCTGGAAACACCATATATTTT | CASSLSLVSGNTIYF | - | TRBV7-9 | 15 | TRBJ1-3 | -
TGTGCCAGCTCACCAGAGGACGACATCGGCTATGGCTACACCTTC | CASSPEDDIGYGYTF | - | TRBV18 | 15 | TRBJ1-2 | -
TGTGCCAGCAGCCCCCTTTTATTAACCACTGAAGCTTTCTTT | CASSPLLLTTEAFF | once | TRBV6-2/TRBV6-3 | 14 | TRBJ1-1 | -
TGTGCCAGTAGTTCGGGGGTAATCCCGAACACTGAAGCTTTCTTT | CASSSGVIPNTEAFF | once | TRBV19 | 15 | TRBJ1-1 | -
TGTGCCAGCACCCCCGGACGAGGCTATGGCTACACCTTC | CASTPGRGYGYTF | - | TRBV28 | 13 | TRBJ1-2 | -
TGTGCCGTACGATTTTATAACTGGACAGGGGTTGAAAAACTGTTTTTT | CAVRFYNWTGVEKLFF | - | TRBV30 | 16 | TRBJ1-4 | TRBD1
TGTGCCAGCAGCTTATTGGGACTAGTAGAGACCCAGTACTTC | CASSLLGLVETQYF | - | TRBV7-9 | 14 | TRBJ2-5 | TRBD2
TGTGCCAGCAGCTTAGTTAGCTCCTACAATGAGCAGTTCTTC | CASSLVSSYNEQFF | - | TRBV7-9 | 14 | TRBJ2-1 | -
TGTGCCAGCAGCCCGACAGGGGGATATGGGGAGACCCAGTACTTC | CASSPTGGYGETQYF | - | TRBV7-7 | 15 | TRBJ2-5 | TRBD1
TGTGCCACCAGCAGAGAAAGGGGTTTGGGCTATGGCTACACCTTC | CATSRERGLGYGYTF | - | TRBV15 | 15 | TRBJ1-2 | -
TGTGCCAGCAGCCCACCCGGGACCCCGGACACTGAAGCTTTCTTT | CASSPPGTPDTEAFF | - | TRBV7-9 | 15 | TRBJ1-1 | -
TGTGCCAGCAGTCAGGGGGGGTCCTACAATGAGCAGTTCTTC | CASSQGGSYNEQFF | - | TRBV6-6 | 14 | TRBJ2-1 | -
TGTGCCAGCAGCATCCGACAACAGGGGATGCAGCCCCAGCATTTT | CASSIRQQGMQPQHF | few | TRBV11-3 | 15 | TRBJ1-5 | TRBD1
TGCGCCAGCAGCTTGCGGCAGGGGGACTACGAGCAGTACTTC | CASSLRQGDYEQYF | many | TRBV5-1 | 14 | TRBJ2-7 | TRBD1
TGTGCCAGCAGTCTACAGGGCGGTGTAAACACTGAAGCTTTCTTT | CASSLQGGVNTEAFF | - | TRBV7-9 | 15 | TRBJ1-1 | -